This T cell receptor (beta chain) was captured by sequencing in a study of T cells expressing NK-cell markers. Study results and caveats: These same clonotypes (in several donors) also led the CD3+CD56-NKG2C+ fraction. A range of about 1.0-8% of CD8+ T cells consisted of dominant NKG2C+ clonotypes in a handful of donors.

This CDR3 comprises 13 residues. From germline, CDR1 is MGHRA and CDR2 YSYEKL. Of note for this clonotype: Antigen specificity is unknown.

TCRdb processed the 5' RACE reads again and assigns one entry to each CDR3 protein, with no DNA. The sample spans roughly 180,000 distinct CDR3 sequences; the ten largest clones claim around 20%. The chain is built from TRBV4-1 and TRBJ2-3; TCRdb selects TRBD2, and the lack of DNA leaves this call unchecked. This clonotype was sampled from a man aged 18 to 69 in good health. Input material: blood T cells: a sorted CD56 or NKG2C T cell subset, CD4+ or CD8+ T cells, or bulk PBMC T cells (not recorded which). The CDR3: CASSQARAGPQYF.